The sequence of this T cell receptor (beta chain) was determined in a study of T cells after yellow fever vaccination. In the study overall: SMART-Seq v4 Ultra Low Input handled preparation of low-cell-number fractions.

TCRdb re-called the 5' RACE reads with MiXCR, one entry per CDR3 protein. The sample lists under 300,000 distinct CDR3 sequences; 6.9% were seen once. Trimming removed 6 bases at V and 5 bases at J, with 12 bases between. Germline assignment: CDR1 SGHRS and CDR2 YFSETQ. This CDR3 region has 12 residues. Study-wide points: After the booster, 96% of CD4 and about nine tenths of CD8 primary-response clones were re-detected.

Concerning this clonotype itself: Antigen specificity is unknown.

This clonotype was sampled from a man aged 25 to 45 who received the YFV17D yellow fever vaccine. The V call is TRBV5-1, the J call TRBJ2-7; D may correspond to TRBD1 or TRBD2 (5 bases each). The sample in question was CD4+ T cells sorted from PBMCs, obtained 15 days after the yellow fever booster vaccination. CDR3 residues: CASNWDRDEQYF. CDR3 sequence (DNA): TGCGCCAGCAACTGGGACCGGGACGAGCAGTACTTC.